This T cell receptor (beta chain) was profiled in a study of siplizumab effects on memory and regulatory T cells. TCRdb's copy holds only in-frame clones and misses some; the assay was immunoSEQ multiplex PCR. The sample includes about 72,000 clones, under 95% seen only once; the top ten take approximately 28%. Trimming took off 0 bases at V and 6 bases at J, with 10 bases between the two ends. CDR1 and CDR2 from the germline V gene are SGDLS and YYNGEE. CDR3 length: 13 amino acids. The chain couples TRBV9 to TRBJ2-7; maybe TRBD1 (6 bases). This TCR was recovered from a human donor in good health. The source material was CD8+ T cells sorted from blood. The CDR3 spells CASSVEDRTEQYF. As DNA, the CDR3 is TGTGCCAGCAGCGTAGAGGACAGAACCGAGCAGTACTTC.